This record covers a single T cell receptor beta chain. Its matching antigen is unknown. The data belong to a study of T cell repertoires and Cas9 in healthy adults. Clones were sequenced by immunoSEQ multiplex PCR, and TCRdb holds only the in-frame ones, with some missing. The sample has 11,000 to 15,000 clones; roughly 89% are singletons. Germline CDR1 and CDR2: MDHEN and SYDVKM. The CDR3 has 13 amino acids. The ends were cut back, 3 bases at V and 1 base at J, with 6 bases in the middle. General observations from the study: In vitro, SpCas9-reactive Tregs were reported to curb effector T cell proliferation and function.

Sequenced material: Tregs (CD4+, CD25+, CD127-, CD137-, CD154-) from PBMCs; culture status not recorded. The sequence came from a human donor in good health. This chain links TRBV28 with TRBJ1-1; D remains ambiguous. The CDR3 DNA sequence: TGTGCCAGCAGTTTTCCAGGGAACACTGAAGCTTTCTTT. It codes for CASSFPGNTEAFF.